The text below deals with one T cell receptor beta chain. Its antigen is not known. This nonspecific control used anti-CD3/anti-CD28 bead stimulation of CD4+ T cells. Responding CD4+ T cells were sorted by upregulation of both CD40 ligand and CD69. This was the immunoSEQ version 4 assay in survey mode. Assay used: immunoSEQ multiplex PCR; TCRdb lists only in-frame clones, some missing. The sample has 43,000 or so clones, roughly 90% seen once; the top ten hold approximately 0.97%. These data originate in a study of persistence of HIV-infected CD4 T cells. Across the whole study: Multiple blood draws of up to about 180 mL, except two donors with single leukapheresis. Study results and limitations: Rare CMV-responding cells carrying HIV-1 proviruses were not analyzed separately for TCR. TCRbeta richness was lower in CMV- and Gag-responding cells than in anti-CD3/anti-CD28-responding cells.

This receptor was taken from an adult man with HIV who was CMV-seropositive. The source material was CD4+ T cells sorted from PBMCs after 18-hour stimulation, sampled from a patient who received antiretroviral therapy.

The CDR3, as DNA: TGTGCCAGCAGTCCTATCGACAGCTATGGCTACACCTTC. This gives the protein CASSPIDSYGYTF. This chain uses TRBV28 with TRBJ1-2; D perhaps matches TRBD1 (5 bases). V lost 5 bases and J 4 bases, leaving 11 bases between the germline ends. Per the germline V gene, CDR1 is MDHEN and CDR2 is SYDVKM. CDR3 size: 13 residues.